The rows below give T cell receptor beta chains drawn from one sample of a study of OX40 agonist ivuxolimab in advanced cancers. Repertoires were generated with immunoSEQ multiplex PCR, while TCRdb's copy carries only in-frame clones and drops some. The table records about 70,000 clones, more than 75% of them present only once. Sequenced material: CD4+ or CD8+ T cells sorted from blood, taken in a trial of the OX40 agonist ivuxolimab. These receptors all stem from an adult with an advanced solid tumor such as melanoma, head and neck, liver or kidney cancer. CDR3s leave out the opening cysteine and the closing phenylalanine or tryptophan.

>TRBJ2-7|TRBV5-6
ASSSGQGEGEQY
>TRBJ1-6|TRBV5-1
ASSFAVGTYNSPLH
>TRBJ2-6|TRBV28
ASSYFGRSGANVLT
>TRBJ2-2|TRBV5-1
ASSLAGGLTGELF
>TRBJ1-3|TRBV4-3
ASSQTRDSSTGNTIY
>TRBJ2-3|TRBV9
ASSRAAPDTQY
>TRBJ2-1|TRBV25-1
ASSDPGRGGMNEQF
>TRBJ1-2|TRBV29-1
SVGTGYSYGYT
>TRBJ2-1|TRBV6-5
ASSYSGRWEQF
>TRBJ2-5|TRBV5-1
ASTGRQYQETQY
>TRBJ2-7|TRBV7-2
ASRTPGQGTEQY
>TRBJ2-5|TRBV6-1
ASSTGEETQY
>TRBJ1-2|TRBV6-7
ASSYSGPGLTYSRPYGYT
>TRBJ2-2|TRBV5-1
ASSLGPLGELF
>TRBJ2-6|TRBV4-1
ASRDLIGGPRTGANVLT
>TRBJ1-5|TRBV7-9
ASSLVVGGSNQPQH
>TRBJ2-1|TRBV9
ASSVGTGSYNEQF
>TRBJ2-5|TRBV6-5
ASRYQETQY
>TRBJ1-1|TRBV18
ASSLAVGGYTEAF
>TRBJ2-7|TRBV6-6
ASTDTTGGRQY
>TRBJ1-3|TRBV7-2
ASSLWESLSGNTIY
>TRBJ1-1|TRBV7-9
ASSLVPPSDAEAF
>TRBJ1-1|TRBV5-6
ASSLARPPLAAF
>TRBJ1-1|TRBV19
ASSARAGAVLSEAF
>TRBJ2-2|TRBV9
ASSARNRDTELF
>TRBJ2-1|TRBV29-1
SVGRVTGDNEQF
>TRBJ1-6|TRBV7-2
ASSLGTTNRKLH
>TRBJ2-1|TRBV7-2
ASSLAPSVYNEQF
>TRBJ1-1|TRBV5-4
ASSPGTGGDYTEAF
>TRBJ1-3|TRBV2
ASKYRGPPGNTIY
>TRBJ1-3|TRBV20-1
SAPIGNTIY
>TRBJ1-2|TRBV6-4
ASSDPPYITYGYT
>TRBJ1-4|TRBV30
AWQKWEGLPATNEKLF
>TRBJ1-5|TRBV19
ASSIGGGARQPQH
>TRBJ1-4|TRBV6-1
ASSGTGSSEKLF
>-|TRBV4-3
ASRRDRSSYEQY
>TRBJ2-1|TRBV7-3
ASSRTGPSYNEQF
>TRBJ2-3|TRBV9
ASSVSYTDTQY
>TRBJ2-7|TRBV16
ASSPTYPYEQY